The sequence of this TCR beta chain was determined in a study of blood T cell repertoires in COVID-19. Study overall: COVID-19 samples collected from the United States, Italy and Spain covered acute and convalescent phases. T cells, B-cell-depleted T cells, or PBMCs provided the cDNA or gDNA that served as material.

As handled by the study authors: The authors estimated nucleated cell counts from reference gene primer amplification. Measured with immunoSEQ multiplex PCR; TCRdb has only the in-frame clones, and not every one. V and J calls and clone size follow that table, whereas D and trimming were derived from the DNA. The sample has about 190,000 clones; roughly 90% are singletons. This CDR3 is built from 15 residues. Germline-derived CDR1 and CDR2 are GTSNPN and SVGIG (reference sequence). Trimming at V came to 0 bases and at J to 3 bases, leaving 5 bases not matched to a gene. The genes are TRBV30 and TRBJ2-7, with 10 positions matching TRBD2. The receptor comes from a woman in her thirties or forties who had recovered from COVID-19. Sequenced material: peripheral blood. The CDR3 DNA reads TGTGCCTGGAGTGTGGCAGCGGGAGGGATCTACGAGCAGTACTTC. Protein product: CAWSVAAGGIYEQYF.